These T cell receptor beta chains were read from a single sample in a study of T cell clusters in autoimmune cytopenias. TCRdb derives one entry per CDR3 protein from the multiplex PCR reads, leaving out DNA. The table for this sample gives some 6,200 distinct CDR3 sequences. Another study also made use of these data, one on T cell repertoires in aging, cancer and after chemotherapy.

The source material was peripheral blood. These receptors were obtained from a human donor in good health. CDR3s include the opening cysteine and the closing phenylalanine or tryptophan. The order of the fields is V gene, clone size, J gene, CDR3 protein. A row's size may be missing; if present it is once, few, many or a size class.

v_gene: TRBV6-5; abundance: medium-sized; j_gene: TRBJ1-6; CDR3aa: CASQWEENSPLHF
v_gene: TRBV19; abundance: medium-sized; j_gene: TRBJ2-1; CDR3aa: CASTLELAGWGEQFF
v_gene: TRBV30; abundance: medium-sized; j_gene: TRBJ1-4; CDR3aa: CAWKDGVTEKLFF
v_gene: TRBV29-1; abundance: medium-sized; j_gene: TRBJ1-3; CDR3aa: CSARPGSDGNTIYF
v_gene: TRBV2; abundance: -; j_gene: TRBJ1-6; CDR3aa: CASREQVLPSPLHF
v_gene: TRBV18; abundance: medium-sized; j_gene: TRBJ1-2; CDR3aa: CASSPSSDRADYGYTF
v_gene: TRBV7-2; abundance: -; j_gene: TRBJ1-6; CDR3aa: CASSFPGGSPLHF
v_gene: TRBV15; abundance: -; j_gene: TRBJ2-7; CDR3aa: CATSRSSGGAYEQYF
v_gene: TRBV29-1; abundance: medium-sized; j_gene: TRBJ2-5; CDR3aa: CSVEGGQAAAQETQYF
v_gene: TRBV12-3/TRBV12-4; abundance: -; j_gene: TRBJ2-7; CDR3aa: CASSDRIYEQYF
v_gene: TRBV19; abundance: -; j_gene: TRBJ1-5; CDR3aa: CASSPRGGSNQPQHF
v_gene: TRBV10-3; abundance: -; j_gene: TRBJ2-1; CDR3aa: CASRLAGGEQFF
v_gene: TRBV6-5; abundance: medium-sized; j_gene: TRBJ2-4; CDR3aa: CASTGGRAGQAKNIQYF
v_gene: TRBV6-5; abundance: -; j_gene: TRBJ2-1; CDR3aa: CASSLAGGQNEQFF
v_gene: TRBV5-6; abundance: -; j_gene: TRBJ2-5; CDR3aa: CASSPLGQGIRETQYF
v_gene: TRBV7-2; abundance: -; j_gene: TRBJ2-1; CDR3aa: CASSLWGLAGGGAEQFF
v_gene: TRBV19; abundance: -; j_gene: TRBJ2-7; CDR3aa: CASSITDGYEQYF
v_gene: TRBV5-1; abundance: -; j_gene: TRBJ2-3; CDR3aa: CASSLEGGPEDTQYF
v_gene: TRBV19; abundance: medium-sized; j_gene: TRBJ1-6; CDR3aa: CASSPDNSPLHF
v_gene: TRBV6-1; abundance: -; j_gene: TRBJ1-1; CDR3aa: CASSPPGRANTEAFF
v_gene: TRBV6-5; abundance: medium-sized; j_gene: TRBJ2-1; CDR3aa: CASSPGTSSTEQFF
v_gene: TRBV7-6; abundance: -; j_gene: TRBJ2-2; CDR3aa: CASSLGPGDHGELFF
v_gene: TRBV6-1; abundance: -; j_gene: TRBJ2-7; CDR3aa: CASSSGTTGNEQYF
v_gene: TRBV6-5; abundance: -; j_gene: TRBJ2-6; CDR3aa: CASSPGGGSGANVLTF
v_gene: TRBV19; abundance: medium-sized; j_gene: TRBJ2-7; CDR3aa: CASSHTSVHEQYF
v_gene: TRBV20-1; abundance: -; j_gene: TRBJ2-1; CDR3aa: CSARHRQGLASYNEQFF
v_gene: TRBV30; abundance: -; j_gene: TRBJ1-3; CDR3aa: CAWSLRGRSGNTIYF
v_gene: TRBV29-1; abundance: medium-sized; j_gene: TRBJ2-3; CDR3aa: CSEDRGGSDTQYF
v_gene: TRBV27; abundance: -; j_gene: TRBJ2-5; CDR3aa: CASLPRDRETQYF
v_gene: TRBV5-1; abundance: -; j_gene: TRBJ2-2; CDR3aa: CASSLGTTGMSGELFF
v_gene: TRBV20-1; abundance: -; j_gene: TRBJ2-1; CDR3aa: CSASPPSNEQFF
v_gene: TRBV6-4; abundance: -; j_gene: TRBJ2-1; CDR3aa: CASSDSRGGGDEQFF
v_gene: TRBV12-3/TRBV12-4; abundance: -; j_gene: TRBJ1-6; CDR3aa: CASSLEGGNSPLHF
v_gene: TRBV11-2; abundance: -; j_gene: TRBJ1-5; CDR3aa: CASSLDMGVEPQHF
v_gene: TRBV5-1; abundance: -; j_gene: TRBJ1-1; CDR3aa: CASSLKPTEAFF
v_gene: TRBV6-6; abundance: -; j_gene: TRBJ1-5; CDR3aa: CASSYPQGGANQPQHF
v_gene: TRBV19; abundance: medium-sized; j_gene: TRBJ2-6; CDR3aa: CASTRDRENSGANVLTF
v_gene: TRBV6-2/TRBV6-3; abundance: -; j_gene: TRBJ1-1; CDR3aa: CASSYEGTGIYTEAFF
v_gene: TRBV10-1; abundance: -; j_gene: TRBJ2-3; CDR3aa: CASRGFTDTQYF
v_gene: TRBV12-3/TRBV12-4; abundance: -; j_gene: TRBJ1-6; CDR3aa: CASSLTGDYNSPLHF
v_gene: TRBV5-4; abundance: medium-sized; j_gene: TRBJ2-7; CDR3aa: CASSWGGLTYEQYF
v_gene: TRBV6-1; abundance: -; j_gene: TRBJ2-2; CDR3aa: CASQGINTGELFF
v_gene: TRBV30; abundance: large; j_gene: TRBJ2-7; CDR3aa: CAWSVTGGQYEQYF
v_gene: TRBV6-4; abundance: -; j_gene: TRBJ2-2; CDR3aa: CASSPSLDSGELFF
v_gene: TRBV6-1; abundance: -; j_gene: TRBJ2-3; CDR3aa: CASGLAGVDTQYF
v_gene: TRBV5-6; abundance: -; j_gene: TRBJ1-1; CDR3aa: CASSLTGGYTEAFF
v_gene: TRBV28; abundance: -; j_gene: TRBJ2-7; CDR3aa: CASSLSSLEQYF
v_gene: TRBV19; abundance: -; j_gene: TRBJ1-4; CDR3aa: CASTLTGKRANEKLFF
v_gene: TRBV5-6; abundance: -; j_gene: TRBJ2-2; CDR3aa: CASAPRPQGNTGELFF
v_gene: TRBV6-6; abundance: -; j_gene: TRBJ1-5; CDR3aa: CASSFQGSNQPQHF
v_gene: TRBV19; abundance: medium-sized; j_gene: TRBJ2-3; CDR3aa: CASRLEIATDTQYF
v_gene: TRBV27; abundance: -; j_gene: TRBJ1-1; CDR3aa: CASSLEGAGTEAFF
v_gene: TRBV6-6; abundance: medium-sized; j_gene: TRBJ2-1; CDR3aa: CATISGSSNNEQFF